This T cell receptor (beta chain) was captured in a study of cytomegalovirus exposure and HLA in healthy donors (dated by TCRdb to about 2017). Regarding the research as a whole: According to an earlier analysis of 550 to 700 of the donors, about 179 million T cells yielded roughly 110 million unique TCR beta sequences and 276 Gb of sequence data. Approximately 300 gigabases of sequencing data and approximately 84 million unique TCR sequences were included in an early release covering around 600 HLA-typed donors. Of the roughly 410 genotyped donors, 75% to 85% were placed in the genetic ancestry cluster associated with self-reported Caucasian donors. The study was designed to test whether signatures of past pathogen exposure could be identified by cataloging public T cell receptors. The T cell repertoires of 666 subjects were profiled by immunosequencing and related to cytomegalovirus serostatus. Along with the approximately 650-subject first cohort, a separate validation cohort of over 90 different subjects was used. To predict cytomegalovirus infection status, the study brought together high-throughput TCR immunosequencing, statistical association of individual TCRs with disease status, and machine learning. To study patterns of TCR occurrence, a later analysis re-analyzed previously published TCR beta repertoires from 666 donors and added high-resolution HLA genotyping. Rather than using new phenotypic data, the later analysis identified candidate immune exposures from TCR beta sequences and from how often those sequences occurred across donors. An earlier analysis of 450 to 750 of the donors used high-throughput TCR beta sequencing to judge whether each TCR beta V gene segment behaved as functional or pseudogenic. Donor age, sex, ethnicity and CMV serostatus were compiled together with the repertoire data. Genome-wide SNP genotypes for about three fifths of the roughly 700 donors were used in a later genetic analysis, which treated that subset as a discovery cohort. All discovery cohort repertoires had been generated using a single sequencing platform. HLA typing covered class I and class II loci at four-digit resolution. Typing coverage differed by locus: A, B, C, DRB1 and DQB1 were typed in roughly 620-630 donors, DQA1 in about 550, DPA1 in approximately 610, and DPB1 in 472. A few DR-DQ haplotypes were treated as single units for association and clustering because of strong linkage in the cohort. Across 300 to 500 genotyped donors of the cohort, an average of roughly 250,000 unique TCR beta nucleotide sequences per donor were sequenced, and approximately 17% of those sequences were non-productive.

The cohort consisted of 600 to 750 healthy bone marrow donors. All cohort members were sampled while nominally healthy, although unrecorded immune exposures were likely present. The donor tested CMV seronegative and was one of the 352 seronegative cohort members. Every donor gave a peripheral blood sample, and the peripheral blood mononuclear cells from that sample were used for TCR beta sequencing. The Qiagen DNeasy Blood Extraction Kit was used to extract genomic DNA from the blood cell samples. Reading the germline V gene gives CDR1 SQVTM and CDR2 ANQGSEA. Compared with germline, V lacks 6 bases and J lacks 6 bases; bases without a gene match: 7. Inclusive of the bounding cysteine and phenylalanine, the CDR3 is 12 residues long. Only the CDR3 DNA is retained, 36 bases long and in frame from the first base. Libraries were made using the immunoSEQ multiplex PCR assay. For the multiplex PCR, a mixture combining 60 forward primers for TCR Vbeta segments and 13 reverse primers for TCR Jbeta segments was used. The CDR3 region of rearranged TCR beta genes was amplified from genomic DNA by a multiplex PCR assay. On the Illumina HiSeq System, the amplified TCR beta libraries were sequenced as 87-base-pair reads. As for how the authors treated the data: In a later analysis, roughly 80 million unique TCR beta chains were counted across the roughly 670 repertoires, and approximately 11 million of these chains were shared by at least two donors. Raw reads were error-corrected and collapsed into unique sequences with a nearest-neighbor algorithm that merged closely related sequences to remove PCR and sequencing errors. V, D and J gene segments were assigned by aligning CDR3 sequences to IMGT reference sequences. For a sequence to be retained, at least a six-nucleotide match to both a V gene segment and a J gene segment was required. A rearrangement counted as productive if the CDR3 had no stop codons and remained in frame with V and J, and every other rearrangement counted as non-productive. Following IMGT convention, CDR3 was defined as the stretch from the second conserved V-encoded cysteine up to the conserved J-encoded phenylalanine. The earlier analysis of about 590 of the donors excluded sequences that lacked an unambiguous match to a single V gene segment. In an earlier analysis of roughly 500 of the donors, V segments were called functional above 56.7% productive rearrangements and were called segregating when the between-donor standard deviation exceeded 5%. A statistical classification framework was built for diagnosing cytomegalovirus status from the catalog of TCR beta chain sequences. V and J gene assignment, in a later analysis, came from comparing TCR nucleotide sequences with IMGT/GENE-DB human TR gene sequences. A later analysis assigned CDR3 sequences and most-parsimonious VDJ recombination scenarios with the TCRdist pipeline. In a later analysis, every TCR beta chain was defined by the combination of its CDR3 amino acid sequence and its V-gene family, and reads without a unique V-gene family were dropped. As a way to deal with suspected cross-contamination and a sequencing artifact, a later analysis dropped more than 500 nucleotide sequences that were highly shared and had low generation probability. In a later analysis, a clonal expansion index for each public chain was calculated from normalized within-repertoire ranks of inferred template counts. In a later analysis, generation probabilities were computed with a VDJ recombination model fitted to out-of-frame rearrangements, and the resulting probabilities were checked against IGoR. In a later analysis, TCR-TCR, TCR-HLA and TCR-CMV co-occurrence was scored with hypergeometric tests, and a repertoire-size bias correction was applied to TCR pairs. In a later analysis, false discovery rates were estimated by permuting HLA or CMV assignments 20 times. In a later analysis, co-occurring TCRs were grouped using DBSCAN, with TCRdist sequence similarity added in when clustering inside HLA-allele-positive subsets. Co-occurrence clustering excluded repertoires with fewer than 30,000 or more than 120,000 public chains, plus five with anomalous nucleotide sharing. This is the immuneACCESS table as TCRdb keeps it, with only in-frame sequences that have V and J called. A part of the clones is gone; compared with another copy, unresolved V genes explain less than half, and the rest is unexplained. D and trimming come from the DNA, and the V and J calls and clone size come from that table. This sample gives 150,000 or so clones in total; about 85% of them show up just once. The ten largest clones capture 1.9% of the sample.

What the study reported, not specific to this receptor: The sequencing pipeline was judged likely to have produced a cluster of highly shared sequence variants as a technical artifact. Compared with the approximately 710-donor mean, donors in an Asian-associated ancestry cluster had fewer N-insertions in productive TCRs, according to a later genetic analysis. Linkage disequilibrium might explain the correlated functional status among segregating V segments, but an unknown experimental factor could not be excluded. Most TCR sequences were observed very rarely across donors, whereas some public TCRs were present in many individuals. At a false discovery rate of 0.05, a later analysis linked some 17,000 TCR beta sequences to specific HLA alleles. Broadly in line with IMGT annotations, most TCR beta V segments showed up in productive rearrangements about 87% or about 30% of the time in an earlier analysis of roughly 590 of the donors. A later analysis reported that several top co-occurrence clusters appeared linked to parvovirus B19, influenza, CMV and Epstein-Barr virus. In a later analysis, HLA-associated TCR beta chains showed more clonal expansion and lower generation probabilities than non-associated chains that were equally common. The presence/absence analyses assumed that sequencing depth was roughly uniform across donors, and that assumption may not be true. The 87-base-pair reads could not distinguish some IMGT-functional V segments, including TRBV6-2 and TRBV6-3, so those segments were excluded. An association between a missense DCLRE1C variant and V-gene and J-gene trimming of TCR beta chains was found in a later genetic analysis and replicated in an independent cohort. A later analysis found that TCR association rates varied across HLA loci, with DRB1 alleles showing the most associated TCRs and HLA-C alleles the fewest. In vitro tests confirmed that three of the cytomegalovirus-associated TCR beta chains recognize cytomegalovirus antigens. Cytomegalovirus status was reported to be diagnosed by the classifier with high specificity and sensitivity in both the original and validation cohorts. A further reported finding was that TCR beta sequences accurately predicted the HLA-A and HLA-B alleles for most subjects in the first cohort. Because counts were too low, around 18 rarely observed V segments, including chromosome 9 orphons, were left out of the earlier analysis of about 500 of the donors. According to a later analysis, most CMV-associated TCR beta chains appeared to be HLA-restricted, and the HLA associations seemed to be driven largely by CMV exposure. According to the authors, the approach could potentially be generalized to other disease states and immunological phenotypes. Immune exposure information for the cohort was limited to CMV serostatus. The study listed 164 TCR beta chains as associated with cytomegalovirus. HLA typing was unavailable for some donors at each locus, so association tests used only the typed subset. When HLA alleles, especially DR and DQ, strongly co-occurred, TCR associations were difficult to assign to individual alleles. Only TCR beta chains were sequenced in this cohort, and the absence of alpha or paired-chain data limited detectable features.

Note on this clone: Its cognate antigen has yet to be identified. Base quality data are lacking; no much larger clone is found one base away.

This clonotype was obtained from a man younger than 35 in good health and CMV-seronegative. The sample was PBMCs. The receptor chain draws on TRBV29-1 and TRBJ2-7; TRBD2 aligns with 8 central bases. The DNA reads TGCAGCGTGGTGAGCGGGAGCGGCGAGCAGTACTTC. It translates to CSVVSGSGEQYF.